These 27 T cell receptor beta chains came from one sample sequenced in a study of T cells in Graves' hyperthyroidism and ophthalmopathy. It was RNA transcripts that yielded the amplified TCR beta CDR3 regions. Initially, a first-round RT-PCR of the TCR CDR3 employed the HTBI primer set. One entry per CDR3 protein results from TCRdb running MiXCR on the multiplex PCR reads. The sample holds hundreds of thousands of distinct CDR3 sequences; 14% are singletons and the top ten take 10%. Sequenced: blood. The receptors shown here come from a woman between 18 and 29 years old with Graves' hyperthyroidism.

The table lists this clonotype with many counts. The rearrangement links TRBV28 to TRBJ2-1, with 7 bases aligning to TRBD2. The trim removed 6 bases at V and 6 bases at J, leaving 14 bases unmatched. Germline V gene data show CDR1 as MDHEN and CDR2 as SYDVKM. The CDR3 is 16 amino acids. This CDR3 reads CASSDPSGARGNEQFF. Here the CDR3 DNA reads TGTGCCAGCAGCGATCCGAGCGGGGCAAGGGGCAATGAGCAGTTCTTC.

The rearrangement links TRBV6-1 to TRBJ2-7; D perhaps matches TRBD2 (6 bases). CDR3 length: 15 residues. Germline CDR1 MNHNS, CDR2 SASEGT. V was pared by 6 bases and J by 2 bases, with 17 bases between. CDR3 coding DNA: TGTGCCAGCAGCGACCTAGCGTCGAGTACCTACGAGCAGTACTTC. Protein: CASSDLASSTYEQYF.

This clonotype occurred many times. The genes are TRBV20-1 and TRBJ2-1; the match to TRBD2 covers 13 bases. Germline V gives CDR1 DFQATT, CDR2 SNEGSKA (reference sequence). The CDR3 runs 15 residues. The trim removed 1 base at V and 9 bases at J, leaving 6 bases unmatched. CDR3 residues: CSARGGLAGVGEQFF. The CDR3 bases are TGCAGTGCTAGAGGAGGACTAGCGGGAGTTGGTGAGCAGTTCTTC.

This clonotype was detected ten times or more. The chain employs TRBV3-1 and TRBJ1-1, with D unresolved. Per the germline V gene, CDR1 is LGHDT and CDR2 is YNNKEL (reference sequence). Trimming removed 1 base from V and 1 base from J, with 10 bases in between. The CDR3 extends over 15 amino acids. The CDR3 DNA sequence: TGTGCCAGCAGCCAAGCGGTAGGAGCGAACACTGAAGCTTTCTTT. This codes for CASSQAVGANTEAFF.

This clonotype was detected ten times or more. This rearrangement joins TRBV20-1 to TRBJ2-1; D remains ambiguous. Trimming removed 0 bases from V and 9 bases from J, with 9 bases in between. Germline V gene data show CDR1 as DFQATT and CDR2 as SNEGSKA (reference sequence). The CDR3 spans 12 residues. CDR3 sequence reads: CSARDPFPEQFF. CDR3 nucleotide sequence: TGCAGTGCTAGAGATCCGTTCCCTGAGCAGTTCTTC.

This clonotype was counted between two and nine times. The rearrangement uses TRBV20-1 and TRBJ1-5; D is possibly TRBD1 (5 bases). The V gene lost 0 bases and the J gene lost 3 bases, with 12 bases spanning the gap. The length of the CDR3 is 15 residues. Germline V CDR1 and CDR2: DFQATT, SNEGSKA (reference sequence). CDR3 sequence reads: CSARDMKGFNQPQHF. CDR3 nucleotide sequence: TGCAGTGCTAGAGATATGAAGGGGTTCAATCAGCCCCAGCATTTT.

The chain links TRBV7-9 to TRBJ2-4; no reliable D call. The CDR3 covers 12 residues. V lost 5 bases and J lost 1, with 3 bases in between. Germline assignment: CDR1 SEHNR and CDR2 FQNEAQ (reference sequence). The CDR3 loop is CASSDAKNIQYF. CDR3 in DNA: TGTGCCAGCAGCGACGCCAAAAACATTCAGTACTTC.

Regarding this clonotype: The junction departs from germline at one end; a sequencing error may be responsible. V gene TRBV7-2 combines with J gene TRBJ1-4; possible D gene TRBD1, 6 bases. This CDR3 contains 13 residues. Per the germline V gene, CDR1 is SGHTA and CDR2 is FQGNSA. CDR3 coding DNA: TGCGCCAGCGGTCGAAGGGGGGGCGAAAAACTGTTTTTT. Protein sequence: CASGRRGGEKLFF.

At least ten counts were recorded for this clonotype. The J gene is TRBJ2-1, the V gene TRBV18; tentative D call: TRBD2 (5 bases). V dropped 4 bases and J dropped 4 bases, with 8 bases sitting between them. CDR3 length equals 13 residues. Looked up from germline, CDR1 is KGHSH and CDR2 is LQKENI. The CDR3 coding sequence is TGTGCCAGCTCACGGGAGATTTACAATGAGCAGTTCTTC. This encodes CASSREIYNEQFF.

A few counts support this clonotype. This chain links TRBV6-6 with TRBJ1-5, with D perhaps matching TRBD1 (6 bases). Germline CDR1 and CDR2: MNHNY and SVGAGI (reference sequence). The CDR3 is made up of 15 amino acids. V dropped 2 bases and J dropped 2 bases, with 10 bases sitting between them. The CDR3 sequence: CASSYPGVGNQPQHF. The CDR3 nucleotides are TGTGCCAGCAGTTACCCAGGGGTTGGCAATCAGCCCCAGCATTTT.

This clonotype was detected many times. The chain combines TRBV7-8 with TRBJ2-3; D remains unclear. Trimming pared 1 base from V and 1 base from J, leaving 18 bases between. CDR3 size: 18 residues. CDR1 is SGHVS and CDR2 is FQNEAQ in the germline V gene. CDR3 coding DNA: TGTGCCAGCAGCTTAGAGCTTGTACTAACCGCAGGCACAGATACGCAGTATTTT. Translating gives CASSLELVLTAGTDTQYF.

There are a few counts of this clonotype. The chain combines TRBV3-1 with TRBJ1-2; 9 bases fit TRBD1. This CDR3 has 17 residues. V was pared by 4 bases and J by 3 bases, with 12 bases of the junction left unmatched. CDR1 is LGHDT and CDR2 is YNNKEL in the germline V gene (reference sequence). The CDR3 nucleotides read TGTGCCAGCAGCCCTTTTCTGGAGGGACAGGGTTACTATGGCTACACCTTC. This codes for CASSPFLEGQGYYGYTF.

This clonotype was recorded a few times. The CDR3 nucleotides are TGTGCCAGCAGTGACCTTATCGGGGCGAACACTGAAGCTTTCTTT. It codes for CASSDLIGANTEAFF. The V call is TRBV6-1, the J call TRBJ1-1, with D tentatively TRBD1 (5 bases). Germline V lookup: CDR1 MNHNS, CDR2 SASEGT. This CDR3 region has 15 residues. Trimming cost V 3 bases and J 1 base, with 12 bases left between them.

This clonotype was seen more than once but under ten times. Possible read error: a much larger clone is one base away. The chain carries TRBV30 and TRBJ1-1, with D possibly being TRBD1 (5 bases). The CDR3 runs 13 residues. The germline gives CDR1 GTSNPN, CDR2 SVGIG (reference sequence). The CDR3 protein is CVWRLGVRAEAFF. For the CDR3, the DNA is TGTGTCTGGAGATTGGGGGTCAGGGCTGAAGCTTTCTTT.

Ten or more counts support this clonotype. The chain joins TRBV7-9 to TRBJ2-3; D might be TRBD2 (6 bases). CDR3 length equals 13 residues. Deletions cut 5 bases from V and 6 bases from J, with 12 bases between. Germline V gives CDR1 SEHNR, CDR2 FQNEAQ (reference sequence). The CDR3 reads CASSPPREDTQYF. The CDR3 coding sequence is TGTGCCAGCAGCCCCCCCCGGGAGGATACGCAGTATTTT.

The chain is built from TRBV30 and TRBJ1-1, with TRBD1 matching over 7 bases. J gave up 1 base and V 2 bases, and 7 bases lay outside the gene matches. The CDR3 is 15 residues long. CDR1 and CDR2 (germline): GTSNPN, SVGIG (reference sequence). The CDR3 DNA reads as TGTGCCTGGAGTAGACAGGGTATCGGGAACACTGAAGCTTTCTTT. This gives the protein CAWSRQGIGNTEAFF.

In the case of this clonotype: Sequence at one end of the junction differs from germline and may be a read error. The CDR3 protein is CASSSGGQKDTGAFF. CDR3 nucleotide sequence: TGTGCCAGCAGCTCCGGGGGACAGAAGGACACTGGAGCTTTCTTT. The chain employs TRBV7-2 and TRBJ1-1; 7 bases are shared with TRBD1. CDR1 SGHTA and CDR2 FQGNSA come from the germline V gene. The CDR3 extends over 15 amino acids.

At least ten counts were recorded for this clonotype. V and J are TRBV5-1 and TRBJ2-5; D possibly corresponds to TRBD1 (5 bases). Trimming removed 0 bases from V and 0 bases from J, with 9 bases in between. The CDR3 is 15 residues long. Per the germline V gene, CDR1 is SGHRS and CDR2 is YFSETQ. The chain's CDR3 is CASSLGQKHQETQYF. The CDR3 DNA reads TGCGCCAGCAGCTTGGGACAGAAACACCAAGAGACCCAGTACTTC.

This clonotype was recorded many times. The chain has TRBV3-1 and TRBJ2-5; D may be TRBD1 (5 bases). This CDR3 comprises 13 residues. Trimming removed 0 bases from V and 12 bases from J, with 14 bases in between. Per germline, CDR1 LGHDT and CDR2 YNNKEL (reference sequence). Here the CDR3 DNA reads TGTGCCAGCAGCCAAGATCCATTGGGCAGGGAGTACTTC. Its protein product is CASSQDPLGREYF.

A word on this clonotype: Given a much more abundant clone one base away, this may be a read error. V is TRBV7-9 and J is TRBJ1-2, with 12 positions matching TRBD1. CDR1 SEHNR and CDR2 FQNEAQ come from the germline V gene (reference sequence). The CDR3 is 14 residues long. The J segment lost 8 bases and the V segment lost 5 bases, leaving 6 bases of the junction unmatched. The CDR3 loop reads CASSAGQGAEGYTF. The CDR3 nucleotides are TGTGCCAGCAGCGCGGGACAGGGGGCGGAAGGCTACACCTTC.

This clonotype occurred many times. The chain has TRBV29-1 and TRBJ2-7; TRBD1 matches 7 bases. CDR1 is SQVTM, CDR2 ANQGSEA, per germline. The length of the CDR3 is 13 residues. J gave up 2 bases and V 4 bases, and 5 bases lay outside the gene matches. The CDR3 loop is CSVVQGTTYEQYF. The CDR3 DNA is TGCAGCGTTGTACAGGGGACAACCTACGAGCAGTACTTC.

The chain carries TRBV10-3 and TRBJ1-1; a weak D match, TRBD1 (6 bases). CDR1 is ENHRY, CDR2 SYGVKD, per germline. The CDR3 length is 14 residues. Trimming removed 9 bases at V and 1 base at J, with 15 bases between. The CDR3 DNA follows: TGTGCCATTAGACAGGACAGTACGAACACTGAAGCTTTCTTT. It is translated as CAIRQDSTNTEAFF.

This clonotype occurred many times. The V call is TRBV28, the J call TRBJ2-7, with D possibly matching TRBD2 (7 bases). Trimming removed 6 bases at V and 0 bases at J, with 15 bases between. CDR3 length: 15 amino acids. From germline, CDR1 is MDHEN and CDR2 SYDVKM. The CDR3 region has the DNA TGTGCCAGCAGAGAGGGGGGGAGTAGCTCCTACGAGCAGTACTTC. Residues: CASREGGSSSYEQYF.

In this sample, this clonotype turned up many times. The gene calls are TRBV7-8 and TRBJ2-7, with D possibly matching TRBD2 (6 bases). Germline V gene data show CDR1 as SGHVS and CDR2 as FQNEAQ. V shed 5 bases and J shed 4 bases, with 18 bases lying between them. The CDR3 length is 15 residues. The CDR3 spells CASSPNRSGRYEQYF. The CDR3 nucleotides are TGTGCCAGCAGCCCAAACCGAAGCGGGCGATACGAGCAGTACTTC.

This chain connects TRBV18 to TRBJ2-7; D may be TRBD1 or TRBD2 (5 bases each). CDR1 and CDR2 from the germline V gene are KGHSH and LQKENI. The CDR3 spans 14 residues. Trimming took off 6 bases at V and 1 base at J, with 13 bases between the two ends. The CDR3 loop reads CASSAGTESYEQYF. The CDR3, as DNA: TGTGCCAGCTCCGCCGGGACGGAATCCTACGAGCAGTACTTC.

Ten or more counts support this clonotype. The chain carries TRBV6-1 and TRBJ2-1; 11 bases match TRBD2. V shed 7 bases and J 8 bases; nucleotides not matched to a gene: 10. CDR1 and CDR2 (germline): MNHNS, SASEGT. The CDR3 covers 15 residues. CDR3 in amino acids: CASIKSSGRLYEQFF. DNA for the CDR3: TGTGCCAGCATAAAGTCTAGCGGGAGGTTGTATGAGCAGTTCTTC.

At least ten counts were recorded for this clonotype. The chain couples TRBV3-1 to TRBJ2-7, with 7 positions matching TRBD2. Per the germline V gene, CDR1 is LGHDT and CDR2 is YNNKEL (reference sequence). The ends lost 4 bases at V and 7 bases at J; junction bases unmatched: 10. This CDR3 is 14 amino acids long. CDR3 DNA: TGTGCCAGCAGCCGGGGGGGGAGTCTGCCGGAGCAGTACTTC. Its protein product is CASSRGGSLPEQYF.